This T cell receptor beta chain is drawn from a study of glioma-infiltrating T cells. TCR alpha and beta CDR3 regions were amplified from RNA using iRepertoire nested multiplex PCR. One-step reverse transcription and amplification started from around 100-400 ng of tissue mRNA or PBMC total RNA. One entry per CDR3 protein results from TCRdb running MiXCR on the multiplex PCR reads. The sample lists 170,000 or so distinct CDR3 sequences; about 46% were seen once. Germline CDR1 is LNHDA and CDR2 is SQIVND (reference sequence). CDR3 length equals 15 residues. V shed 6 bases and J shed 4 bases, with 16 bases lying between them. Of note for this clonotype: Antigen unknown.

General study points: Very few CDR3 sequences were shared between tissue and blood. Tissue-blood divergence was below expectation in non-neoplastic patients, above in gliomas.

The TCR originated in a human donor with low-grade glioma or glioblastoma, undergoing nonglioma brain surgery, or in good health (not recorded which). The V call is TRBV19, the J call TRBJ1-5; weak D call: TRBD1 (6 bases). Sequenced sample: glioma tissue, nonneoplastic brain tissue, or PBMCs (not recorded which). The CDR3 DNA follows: TGTGCCAGTAGCACAAACACAGGGCTGAATCAGCCCCAGCATTTT. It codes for CASSTNTGLNQPQHF.